This T cell receptor (beta chain) was documented in a study of identical twins. Carrying unique molecular identifiers, the cDNA also gained a universal primer site through template switching. TCRdb itself ran the 5' RACE reads through MiXCR, one entry per CDR3 protein. Of 240,000 or so distinct CDR3 sequences in the sample, about 7.3% were seen once. The study, taken as a whole, reports: Within monozygotic twins, out-of-frame TCR alpha sharing was underestimated by the models. Fewer insertions marked abundant cord blood beta clonotypes; young adult naive trended weakly, memory not at all.

Regarding this clonotype: Its antigen is currently unknown.

The CDR3 runs 15 residues. The V end lost 5 bases, the J end lost 5 bases, and 16 bases lay between the germline ends. Germline lookup yields CDR1 MNHEY and CDR2 SMNVEV (reference sequence). These data also featured in a second study, about yellow fever vaccine responses in identical twins. Per that study: A vaccine T cell response that seemed partly convergent and partly personalized was reported in twins.

Sequencing was performed on memory (CD45RO+) T cells sorted from blood. The rearrangement uses TRBV27 and TRBJ2-1, with D possibly matching TRBD2 (6 bases). The clonotype originates from a woman between 18 and 29 years old in good health. CDR3 amino acids: CASSQPGLRNNEQFF. As DNA, the CDR3 is TGTGCCAGCAGTCAACCGGGACTGAGAAACAATGAGCAGTTCTTC.